The 30 T cell receptor beta chains below were found in one sample sequenced in a study of blood T cell repertoires in COVID-19. The protocol was immunoSEQ multiplex PCR, while the TCRdb copy is restricted to in-frame clones and leaves out a portion. The sample includes about 370,000 clones, around 87% of them seen just once. Sequencing was done on a sample of peripheral blood. These receptor sequences come from a woman aged 25 to 45 with COVID-19, enrolled during active disease.

This chain connects TRBV9 to TRBJ2-1, with D possibly matching TRBD2 (5 bases). CDR3 length: 15 amino acids. CDR1 is SGDLS, CDR2 YYNGEE, per germline. Trimming left V 7 bases short and J 1 base short, with 15 bases between. DNA for the CDR3: TGTGCCAGCTCGTTGGGAGACGGATCCTACAATGAGCAGTTCTTC. Its translation is CASSLGDGSYNEQFF. The full variable domain, with the rest looked up from reference TRBV9 and TRBJ2-1, is DSGVTQTPKHLITATGQRVTLRCSPRSGDLSVYWYQQSLDQGLQFLIQYYNGEERAKGNILERFSAQQFPDLHSELNLSSLELGDSALYFCASSLGDGSYNEQFFGPGTRLTVL.

The genes are TRBV28 and TRBJ2-7; the match to TRBD2 covers 7 bases. This CDR3 is 17 amino acids long. Trimming at V came to 3 bases and at J to 2 bases, leaving 13 bases not matched to a gene. Per the germline V gene, CDR1 is MDHEN and CDR2 is SYDVKM. The CDR3 DNA is TGTGCCAGCAGTTTGTACGCAGGACTAGGACCCGCCTACGAGCAGTACTTC. Protein sequence: CASSLYAGLGPAYEQYF.

This clone occurred a few times. This chain connects TRBV10-2 to TRBJ1-1; the D is unclear. This CDR3 is built from 13 residues. CDR1 and CDR2 (germline): WSHSY, SAAADI. V was trimmed by 2 bases and J by 5 bases, leaving 9 bases between them. CDR3 protein: CASSEKRVTEAFF. The CDR3 region has the DNA TGCGCCAGCAGTGAGAAGAGGGTTACTGAAGCTTTCTTT.

This chain joins TRBV6-2 or TRBV6-3 and TRBJ2-5, with TRBD2 identical over 7 bases. The CDR3 covers 14 residues. The germline CDR1 and CDR2 sequences are MNHEY and SVGEGT. V was pared by 2 bases and J by 4 bases, with 4 bases of the junction left unmatched. CDR3 nucleotide sequence: TGTGCCAGCAGTTACAAGGGAGGGGTAGAGACCCAGTACTTC. It encodes CASSYKGGVETQYF.

The chain uses TRBV5-1 and TRBJ1-1; D gene unclear. V lost 7 bases and J 4 bases, leaving 11 bases between the germline ends. CDR3 size: 12 residues. Germline lookup yields CDR1 SGHRS and CDR2 YFSETQ. The CDR3 DNA is TGCGCCAGCGGCGGATCGATCACTGAAGCTTTCTTT. Residues: CASGGSITEAFF. Using reference TRBV5-1 and TRBJ1-1 for the parts outside the CDR3, the full variable domain is KAGVTQTPRYLIKTRGQQVTLSCSPISGHRSVSWYQQTPGQGLQFLFEYFSETQRNKGNFPGRFSGRQFSNSRSEMNVSTLELGDSALYLCASGGSITEAFFGQGTRLTVV.

The chain combines TRBV5-1 with TRBJ2-7, with 9 bases matching TRBD2. The germline V gene has CDR1 SGHRS and CDR2 YFSETQ. V lost 2 bases and J lost 6; bases outside the gene matches: 6. CDR3 length: 14 residues. CDR3 sequence reads: CASSFGTSTLEQYF. CDR3 nucleotides: TGCGCCAGCAGCTTCGGGACTAGCACTCTCGAGCAGTACTTC.

This clone was detected only once. V is TRBV6-5 and J is TRBJ2-7, with 8 bases matching TRBD1. V gave up 9 bases and J gave up 5 bases; unmatched junction bases: 6. The V gene's germline CDR1 is MNHEY and CDR2 SVGAGI. This CDR3 comprises 12 residues. This chain's CDR3 is CASTLQGDEQYF. The CDR3 nucleotides are TGTGCCAGTACGTTACAGGGGGACGAGCAGTACTTC.

The CDR3, as DNA: TGCGCCAGCAGCTTACGACAGGGAGCCTTCTTCACTAACTATGGCTACACCTTC. This translates into CASSLRQGAFFTNYGYTF. This chain links TRBV5-1 with TRBJ1-2; 7 nucleotides match TRBD1. CDR3 length equals 18 residues. Looked up from germline, CDR1 is SGHRS and CDR2 is YFSETQ. The J segment lost 0 bases and the V segment lost 2 bases, leaving 13 bases of the junction unmatched.

CDR3 loop: CAWTENTGELFF. DNA for the CDR3: TGTGCCTGGACAGAGAACACCGGGGAGCTGTTTTTT. The rearrangement joins TRBV30 to TRBJ2-2, with unresolved D. The V end lost 4 bases, the J end lost 1 base, and 4 bases lay between the germline ends. The germline gives CDR1 GTSNPN, CDR2 SVGIG (reference sequence). CDR3 length: 12 amino acids.

The chain links TRBV7-2 to TRBJ2-3; 7 bases are shared with TRBD2. The CDR3 totals 16 residues. V lost 1 base and J lost 4; bases outside the gene matches: 8. Germline CDR1 is SGHTA and CDR2 is FQGNSA. CDR3 loop: CASSLVGAAGPDTQYF. CDR3 in DNA: TGTGCCAGCAGCTTAGTGGGCGCAGCGGGGCCAGATACGCAGTATTTT.

The V gene is TRBV24-1, the J gene TRBJ2-3, with TRBD2 as a possible D gene (7 bases). CDR3 size: 16 residues. The ends were cut back, 7 bases at V and 5 bases at J, with 21 bases in the middle. Germline CDR1 KGHDR, CDR2 SFDVKD. CDR3 nucleotides: TGTGCCACCAGCTGGGGGGGCGGGGCCACTGTAGATACGCAGTATTTT. Translated: CATSWGGGATVDTQYF.

The CDR3 spells CASSQLRNTGELFF. The CDR3, as DNA: TGTGCCAGCAGCCAACTACGGAACACCGGGGAGCTGTTTTTT. The genes are TRBV7-3 and TRBJ2-2; D ambiguous. Deletions cut 5 bases from V and 1 base from J, with 8 bases between. Germline lookup yields CDR1 SGHTA and CDR2 FQGTGA. The CDR3 sequence is 14 residues long.

This chain joins TRBV18 and TRBJ2-7, with D tentatively TRBD1 (5 bases). Germline CDR1 KGHSH, CDR2 LQKENI. V lost 4 bases and J lost 5, with 12 bases in between. The CDR3 is 13 residues long. CDR3 DNA: TGTGCCAGCTCACTTACTGTAGGGGACGAGCAGTACTTC. Translation gives CASSLTVGDEQYF.

The chain employs TRBV28 and TRBJ2-7, with D perhaps TRBD1 (6 bases). The CDR3 loop spans 15 amino acids. Trimming cost V 2 bases and J 6 bases, with 17 bases left between them. The germline V gene encodes CDR1 MDHEN and CDR2 SYDVKM. CDR3 sequence: CASSLRQGLSFEQYF. CDR3 nucleotide sequence: TGTGCCAGCAGTTTAAGGCAGGGGCTGAGTTTCGAGCAGTACTTC.

This chain uses TRBV4-3 with TRBJ1-2, with 8 bases that match TRBD1. Germline assignment: CDR1 LGHNA and CDR2 YSLEER. This CDR3 is 16 amino acids long. V was clipped by 1 base and J by 4 bases; unmatched bases: 8. CDR3 amino acids: CASSQGTGGDTYGYTF. The CDR3 DNA reads as TGCGCCAGCAGCCAAGGCACAGGGGGGGATACCTATGGCTACACCTTC.

This chain links TRBV3-1 (or the pseudogene TRBV3-2) with TRBJ2-5; D may be TRBD2 (5 bases). Germline V gene lookup returns CDR1 LGHDT and CDR2 YNNKEL (reference sequence). The ends were cut back, 1 base at V and 0 bases at J, with 9 bases in the middle. The CDR3 sequence is 15 residues long. CDR3 sequence (DNA): TGTGCCAGCAGCCAAGCGTCCGGGGACCAAGAGACCCAGTACTTC. This gives the protein CASSQASGDQETQYF.

The chain recombines TRBV7-2 with TRBJ2-3, with D maybe TRBD1 (6 bases). Trimming removed 4 bases from V and 0 bases from J, with 14 bases in between. Germline V gene data show CDR1 as SGHTA and CDR2 as FQGNSA. This CDR3 is 16 amino acids long. CDR3 DNA sequence: TGTGCCAGCAGCTCATTGGACAGATATAGCACAGATACGCAGTATTTT. Amino acids: CASSSLDRYSTDTQYF.

The chain combines TRBV28 with TRBJ2-7; 9 bases match TRBD1. The germline V gene has CDR1 MDHEN and CDR2 SYDVKM. This CDR3 region has 14 residues. The ends lost 3 bases at V and 2 bases at J; junction bases unmatched: 2. CDR3 coding DNA: TGTGCCAGCAGTTTGGGACAGGGCACCTACGAGCAGTACTTC. This gives the protein CASSLGQGTYEQYF.

V is TRBV4-3 and J is TRBJ2-2; 7 bases are shared with TRBD1. The CDR3 length is 15 residues. J lost 4 bases, V lost 4 bases, and 6 bases had no gene match. CDR1 is LGHNA and CDR2 is YSLEER in the germline V gene. The CDR3 DNA sequence: TGCGCCAGCAGCCCACAGGGGTGGGGCACCGGGGAGCTGTTTTTT. Encoded protein: CASSPQGWGTGELFF.

This chain connects TRBV29-1 to TRBJ2-1, with 10 bases aligning to TRBD1. CDR3 length equals 14 residues. CDR1 and CDR2 (germline): SQVTM, ANQGSEA. Germline trimming cut 5 bases from V and 4 bases from J; bases unmatched to any gene: 5. CDR3 DNA sequence: TGCAGCGTTCCCGACAGGGGGCTTTACAATGAGCAGTTCTTC. This codes for CSVPDRGLYNEQFF.

This rearrangement joins TRBV7-2 to TRBJ1-5; TRBD1 might be the D (6 bases). The length of the CDR3 is 15 residues. The ends were cut back, 8 bases at V and 0 bases at J, with 14 bases in the middle. Germline CDR1 and CDR2: SGHTA and FQGNSA. Here the CDR3 DNA reads TGTGCCAGCTGTACTGGGACAACTAGCAATCAGCCCCAGCATTTT. Protein sequence: CASCTGTTSNQPQHF.

The chain carries TRBV2 and TRBJ1-1; TRBD1 aligns across 8 bases. Germline V gives CDR1 SNHLY, CDR2 FYNNEI. J lost 5 bases, V lost 10 bases, and 9 bases had no gene match. The CDR3 spans 13 residues. This CDR3 reads CATGQGTWTEAFF. The CDR3, as DNA: TGTGCCACAGGACAGGGTACATGGACTGAAGCTTTCTTT.

CDR3 coding DNA: TGTGCCAGCAGTCCCGTCCATGGACAGGGCACCAATGAGCAGTTCTTC. Translated, it gives CASSPVHGQGTNEQFF. The chain uses TRBV28 and TRBJ2-1, with 8 nucleotides matching TRBD1. Germline V gene data show CDR1 as MDHEN and CDR2 as SYDVKM. This CDR3 has 16 amino acids. J was trimmed by 6 bases and V by 5 bases; bases with no gene match: 12.

The chain links TRBV19 to TRBJ2-1, with unresolved D. The CDR3 covers 15 residues. Per germline, CDR1 LNHDA and CDR2 SQIVND (reference sequence). Trimming took off 5 bases at V and 7 bases at J, with 18 bases between the two ends. The CDR3 spells CASSVDWITTNEQFF. The CDR3 nucleotides read TGTGCCAGTAGTGTTGACTGGATAACAACAAATGAGCAGTTCTTC.

The chain combines TRBV2 with TRBJ2-7; 12 bases are a match to TRBD2. CDR1 is SNHLY, CDR2 FYNNEI, per germline. V lost 4 bases to trimming and J lost 6 bases; unmatched junction nucleotides: 4. This CDR3 comprises 14 residues. CDR3 sequence: CASSATSGSTEQYF. In DNA form, the CDR3 reads TGTGCCAGCAGTGCGACTAGCGGGAGCACCGAGCAGTACTTC. Full variable domain (missing parts from reference TRBV2 and TRBJ2-7): EPEVTQTPSHQVTQMGQEVILRCVPISNHLYFYWYRQILGQKVEFLVSFYNNEISEKSEIFDDQFSVERPDGSNFTLKIRSTKLEDSAMYFCASSATSGSTEQYFGPGTRLTVT.

The rearrangement joins TRBV9 to TRBJ2-1; TRBD2 agrees at 14 bases. The CDR3 consists of 19 residues. Germline-derived CDR1 and CDR2 are SGDLS and YYNGEE. V was clipped by 2 bases and J by 4 bases; unmatched bases: 11. The CDR3: CASSVTGTSGRVGYNEQFF. The CDR3 region has the DNA TGTGCCAGCAGCGTGACCGGGACTAGCGGGAGAGTCGGGTACAATGAGCAGTTCTTC.

The CDR3 loop reads CASSQDFAGSIYEQYF. The DNA for the CDR3 is TGCGCCAGCAGCCAAGATTTCGCGGGATCCATATACGAGCAGTACTTC. The V call is TRBV4-1, the J call TRBJ2-7; D is possibly TRBD2 (6 bases). Germline V gene lookup returns CDR1 MGHRA and CDR2 YSYEKL. The CDR3 has 16 amino acids. Trimming removed 0 bases at V and 4 bases at J, with 16 bases between.

The rearrangement joins TRBV5-8 to TRBJ1-1; D might be TRBD1 (6 bases). V lost 4 bases to trimming and J lost 8 bases, with 12 bases between them. Looked up from germline, CDR1 is SGHTS and CDR2 is YDEGEE. The CDR3 covers 12 residues. For the CDR3, the DNA is TGTGCCAGCAGCGCTTCCGGGACAGAAGCTTTCTTT. This sequence encodes CASSASGTEAFF.

V is TRBV19 and J is TRBJ1-3; D ambiguous. Germline-derived CDR1 and CDR2 are LNHDA and SQIVND (reference sequence). This CDR3 comprises 14 residues. Deletions cut 6 bases from V and 0 bases from J, with 9 bases between. The CDR3 loop is CASSLTSSGNTIYF. The CDR3 DNA is TGTGCCAGTAGCCTAACGAGCTCTGGAAACACCATATATTTT.

This clone is a singleton in its sample. This chain links TRBV2 with TRBJ1-1; D is unresolved. Trimming shortened V by 7 bases and J by 0 bases, and 6 bases separated the two germline ends. CDR1 SNHLY and CDR2 FYNNEI come from the germline V gene. The CDR3 consists of 12 residues. CDR3 region: CASTVLNTEAFF. The CDR3 DNA reads TGTGCCAGCACAGTGTTGAACACTGAAGCTTTCTTT.